These 25 T cell receptor beta chains were all obtained from the same sample, sequenced in a study of OX40 agonist ivuxolimab in advanced cancers. Data came from immunoSEQ multiplex PCR; TCRdb stores just in-frame clones and leaves some out. The profile covers under 25,000 clones, with roughly 90% appearing a single time and roughly 15% taken by the ten largest. Source: CD4+ or CD8+ T cells sorted from blood, taken in a trial of the OX40 agonist ivuxolimab. The receptors stem from an adult with an advanced solid tumor such as melanoma, head and neck, liver or kidney cancer.

V usage is TRBV20-1 and J usage is TRBJ2-5, with unresolved D. This CDR3 region has 11 residues. Germline lookup yields CDR1 DFQATT and CDR2 SNEGSKA (reference sequence). V dropped 5 bases and J dropped 5 bases, with 9 bases sitting between them. Here the CDR3 DNA reads TGCAGTGCTCCTCTGGGGGAGACCCAGTACTTC. It is translated as CSAPLGETQYF.

The count of this clone is one. This chain uses TRBV19 with TRBJ1-6; D unresolved. Deletions cut 3 bases from V and 9 bases from J, with 12 bases between. Germline assignment: CDR1 LNHDA and CDR2 SQIVND (reference sequence). The CDR3 has 14 residues. The CDR3 spells CASSIRGRVSPLHF. CDR3 in DNA: TGTGCCAGTAGTATCCGGGGTAGAGTTTCACCCCTCCACTTT.

The V gene is TRBV7-9, the J gene TRBJ2-1; the D is unclear. From germline, CDR1 is SEHNR and CDR2 FQNEAQ (reference sequence). V dropped 1 base and J dropped 9 bases, with 10 bases sitting between them. The CDR3 extends over 13 amino acids. The CDR3 nucleotides read TGTGCCAGCAGCTTAGAGCCTAAGTCTGAGCAGTTCTTC. Encoded protein: CASSLEPKSEQFF.

The chain combines TRBV4-1 with TRBJ2-1; a weak D match, TRBD2 (6 bases). The CDR3 sequence is 14 residues long. Germline-derived CDR1 and CDR2 are MGHRA and YSYEKL. Trimming removed 6 bases at V and 6 bases at J, with 15 bases between. The CDR3 sequence is CASRDERGGNEQFF. The CDR3 bases are TGCGCCAGCAGGGATGAGAGGGGAGGCAATGAGCAGTTCTTC.

This chain uses TRBV2 with TRBJ2-3; 10 bases fit TRBD2. The ends lost 6 bases at V and 5 bases at J; junction bases unmatched: 11. In germline, CDR1 is SNHLY, CDR2 FYNNEI. The CDR3 loop spans 16 amino acids. In DNA form, the CDR3 reads TGTGCCAGCAGGAACCCGGGACTAGCGACTAGAGATACGCAGTATTTT. Translating gives CASRNPGLATRDTQYF.

The gene calls are TRBV4-3 and TRBJ2-7, with TRBD1 matching over 7 bases. The CDR3 is made up of 16 amino acids. Unmatched junction bases numbered 8, after V lost 1 base and J lost 2 bases. Germline V gene lookup returns CDR1 LGHNA and CDR2 YSLEER. The CDR3 here is CASSQGGGQSTYEQYF. Here the CDR3 DNA reads TGCGCCAGCAGCCAAGGAGGGGGACAGTCAACCTACGAGCAGTACTTC.

The V call is TRBV5-4, the J call TRBJ2-7; 8 positions agree with TRBD1. The V and J ends lost 2 bases and 3 bases, in that order; junction bases with no gene match: 7. The CDR3 is 15 residues long. The germline gives CDR1 SGHNT, CDR2 YYREEE (reference sequence). CDR3 in amino acids: CASSFVDRVNYEQYF. The CDR3 DNA reads as TGTGCCAGCAGCTTCGTGGACAGGGTTAACTACGAGCAGTACTTC.

This clone is a singleton in its sample. The chain is built from TRBV6-5 and TRBJ2-2; D is possibly TRBD1 (6 bases). Germline CDR1 MNHEY, CDR2 SVGAGI. The CDR3 contains 13 residues. CDR3 residues: CATYREYTGELFF. CDR3 DNA: TGTGCTACCTACAGGGAGTACACCGGGGAGCTGTTTTTT.

The chain links TRBV7-3 to TRBJ1-1; possible D gene TRBD1, 6 bases. V was cut by 5 bases and J by 2 bases, with 9 bases left in between. Germline V lookup: CDR1 SGHTA, CDR2 FQGTGA. The CDR3 extends over 13 amino acids. The CDR3 DNA reads as TGTGCCAGCAGCCCGGGGGCAAACACTGAAGCTTTCTTT. This gives the protein CASSPGANTEAFF.

In nucleotides, the CDR3 is TGCGCCAGCAGCTTGATGTTCTCAGCGGGAGTTTTTCCCGGGGAGCTGTTTTTT. This gives the protein CASSLMFSAGVFPGELFF. The chain employs TRBV5-1 and TRBJ2-2; 8 positions match TRBD2. This CDR3 spans 18 amino acids. The germline gives CDR1 SGHRS, CDR2 YFSETQ. Trimming at V came to 1 base and at J to 6 bases, leaving 14 bases not matched to a gene. Together with reference TRBV5-1 and TRBJ2-2, the CDR3 gives the full variable domain: KAGVTQTPRYLIKTRGQQVTLSCSPISGHRSVSWYQQTPGQGLQFLFEYFSETQRNKGNFPGRFSGRQFSNSRSEMNVSTLELGDSALYLCASSLMFSAGVFPGELFFGEGSRLTVL.

The rearrangement uses TRBV13 and TRBJ2-3; possibly TRBD2 for D (6 bases). V was cut by 4 bases and J by 6 bases, with 29 bases left in between. CDR3 length: 19 residues. From germline, CDR1 is PRHDT and CDR2 FYEKMQ (reference sequence). The CDR3 nucleotides are TGTGCCAGCAGCTCCCCCGTGGCGGGACGGGGCCCACAGGTGGATACGCAGTATTTT. Residues: CASSSPVAGRGPQVDTQYF.

This chain uses TRBV7-2 with TRBJ2-3, with TRBD2 identical over 15 bases. The germline CDR1 and CDR2 sequences are SGHTA and FQGNSA. V lost 8 bases, J lost 6 bases, and 3 bases stayed unmatched. This CDR3 has 14 residues. The CDR3 is CASGLAGGVDTQYF. CDR3 bases: TGTGCCAGCGGACTAGCGGGGGGGGTGGATACGCAGTATTTT.

The chain is built from TRBV13 and TRBJ1-1, with D unclear. The V gene lost 0 bases and the J gene lost 2 bases, with 7 bases spanning the gap. The CDR3 consists of 14 residues. Germline CDR1 reads PRHDT; CDR2 reads FYEKMQ (reference sequence). This CDR3 is CASSLGQFNTEAFF. The CDR3 DNA reads TGTGCCAGCAGCTTAGGGCAGTTTAACACTGAAGCTTTCTTT.

The genes are TRBV2 and TRBJ2-3, with D perhaps TRBD1 (8 bases). Looked up from germline, CDR1 is SNHLY and CDR2 is FYNNEI. V was trimmed by 7 bases and J by 9 bases, leaving 20 bases between them. The CDR3 has 14 amino acids. The CDR3 DNA reads TGTGCCAGCAAGGGAAACAGGGGGGAGGGGACGCAGTATTTT. It yields the protein CASKGNRGEGTQYF.

This chain joins TRBV11-2 and TRBJ2-7, with D hard to call. V was trimmed by 1 base and J by 2 bases, leaving 12 bases between them. Germline lookup yields CDR1 SGHAT and CDR2 FQNNGV. This CDR3 is 15 amino acids long. CDR3 DNA: TGTGCCAGCAGCTTAGGTCTCGGCACCCCCTACGAGCAGTACTTC. It specifies CASSLGLGTPYEQYF.

J is TRBJ2-1 and V is TRBV9; D may be TRBD1 or TRBD2 (5 bases each). V was shortened by 4 bases and J by 5 bases, with 10 bases between the two germline ends. This CDR3 has 13 residues. CDR1 and CDR2 (germline): SGDLS, YYNGEE. This CDR3 is CASSLGTNNEQFF. The CDR3 coding sequence is TGTGCCAGCAGCTTGGGGACGAACAATGAGCAGTTCTTC.

This clone was recorded a few times. This rearrangement joins TRBV15 to TRBJ1-2, with D maybe TRBD1 (5 bases). Germline assignment: CDR1 LNHNV and CDR2 YYDKDF (reference sequence). This CDR3 contains 14 residues. V shed 0 bases and J shed 8 bases, with 13 bases lying between them. CDR3 sequence reads: CATSRDVQGKGYTF. CDR3 nucleotides: TGTGCCACCAGCAGAGATGTTCAGGGTAAAGGCTACACCTTC.

This chain connects TRBV2 to TRBJ2-1; possibly TRBD1 for D (5 bases). The length of the CDR3 is 14 residues. Per germline, CDR1 SNHLY and CDR2 FYNNEI. The germline V and J ends were trimmed by 6 bases and 1 base, with 10 bases remaining between them. CDR3: CASSPGFSYNEQFF. The DNA for the CDR3 is TGTGCCAGCAGCCCAGGGTTTTCCTACAATGAGCAGTTCTTC.

This rearrangement joins TRBV5-6 to TRBJ2-5; D is possibly TRBD1 (7 bases). The germline CDR1 and CDR2 sequences are SGHDT and YYEEEE. V lost 2 bases to trimming and J lost 2 bases, with 13 bases between them. The CDR3 runs 15 residues. The CDR3 reads CASSFQGGQQETQYF. In nucleotides, the CDR3 is TGTGCCAGCAGCTTCCAGGGGGGACAACAAGAGACCCAGTACTTC.

J is TRBJ1-1 and V is TRBV10-3; weak D call: TRBD1 (6 bases). The CDR3 has 15 amino acids. Between the trimmed V and J ends, which lost 5 bases and 3 bases, there was a span of 16 bases. CDR1 and CDR2 (germline): ENHRY, SYGVKD. The CDR3 region has the DNA TGTGCCATCAGTCCGTCGGGGGGCCAGGACACTGAAGCTTTCTTT. Amino acids: CAISPSGGQDTEAFF.

CDR3 nucleotide sequence: TGCGCCAGCAGGGATGGGGGACAACCACCCCCTAGCACAGATACGCAGTATTTT. It is translated as CASRDGGQPPPSTDTQYF. The chain uses TRBV10-1 and TRBJ2-3; the D gene is possibly TRBD1 (6 bases). CDR1 is WNHNN and CDR2 is SYGVQD in the germline V gene (reference sequence). V lost 6 bases, J lost 0 bases, and 22 bases lay in between. The CDR3 covers 18 residues.

This rearrangement joins TRBV5-1 to TRBJ2-5, with 8 bases lining up with TRBD1. CDR3 size: 15 residues. V dropped 3 bases and J dropped 2; count of bases not matched to a gene: 6. Germline assignment: CDR1 SGHRS and CDR2 YFSETQ. Here the CDR3 reads CASSSNTGGQETQYF. The CDR3 DNA reads TGCGCCAGCAGCTCTAATACAGGGGGACAAGAGACCCAGTACTTC. Based on the CDR3 plus reference TRBV5-1 and TRBJ2-5, the full variable domain is KAGVTQTPRYLIKTRGQQVTLSCSPISGHRSVSWYQQTPGQGLQFLFEYFSETQRNKGNFPGRFSGRQFSNSRSEMNVSTLELGDSALYLCASSSNTGGQETQYFGPGTRLLVL.

For this clone: One end of the junction varies from germline; a read error may be responsible. The gene calls are TRBV5-3 and TRBJ2-3; D is unresolved. TRBV5-3 is known as an ORF, though its function is uncertain. The CDR3 totals 12 residues. CDR3 sequence reads: CASSLVPDTQYF. CDR3 nucleotide sequence: TGTGCCAGCAGCTTAGTCCCAGATACGCAGTATTTT.

The count of this clone is one. This sequence joins TRBV5-1 and TRBJ1-6; 8 bases align to TRBD1. Germline V gene lookup returns CDR1 SGHRS and CDR2 YFSETQ. The J segment lost 10 bases and the V segment lost 3 bases, leaving 12 bases of the junction unmatched. CDR3 size: 16 residues. The DNA for the CDR3 is TGCGCCAGCAGCTCTCGACAGGGGAATGTAAGATCACCCCTCCACTTT. This codes for CASSSRQGNVRSPLHF.

The CDR3: CASSLEQNTEAFF. The DNA for the CDR3 is TGCGCCAGCAGCTTGGAGCAGAACACTGAAGCTTTCTTT. The chain uses TRBV5-1 and TRBJ1-1; no reliable D call. Germline CDR1 and CDR2: SGHRS and YFSETQ. This CDR3 region has 13 residues. V was shortened by 0 bases and J by 1 base, with 4 bases between the two germline ends.